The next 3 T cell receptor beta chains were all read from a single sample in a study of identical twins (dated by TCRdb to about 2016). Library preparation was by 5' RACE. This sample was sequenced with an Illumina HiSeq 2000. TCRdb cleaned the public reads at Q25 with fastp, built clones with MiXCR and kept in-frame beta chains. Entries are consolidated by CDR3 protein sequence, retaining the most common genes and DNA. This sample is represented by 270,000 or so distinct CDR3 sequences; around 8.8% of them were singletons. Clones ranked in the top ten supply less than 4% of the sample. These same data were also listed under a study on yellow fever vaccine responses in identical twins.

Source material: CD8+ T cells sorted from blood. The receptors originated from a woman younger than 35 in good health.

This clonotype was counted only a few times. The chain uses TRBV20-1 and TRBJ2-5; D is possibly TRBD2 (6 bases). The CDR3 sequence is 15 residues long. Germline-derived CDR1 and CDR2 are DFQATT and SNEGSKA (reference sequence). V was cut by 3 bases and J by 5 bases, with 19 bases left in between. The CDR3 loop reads CSASEGQDSGETQYF. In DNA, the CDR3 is TGCAGTGCTAGTGAGGGCCAGGATAGCGGCGAGACCCAGTACTTC.

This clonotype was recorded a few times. The DNA of the CDR3 is TGTGCCAGCAGCCAAGATAGCCATGAAGATGGCTACACCTTC. This translates into CASSQDSHEDGYTF. V usage is TRBV3-1 and J usage is TRBJ1-2; D unclear. This CDR3 is built from 14 residues. The V gene lost 0 bases and the J gene lost 6 bases, with 11 bases spanning the gap. Germline V gene lookup returns CDR1 LGHDT and CDR2 YNNKEL (reference sequence).

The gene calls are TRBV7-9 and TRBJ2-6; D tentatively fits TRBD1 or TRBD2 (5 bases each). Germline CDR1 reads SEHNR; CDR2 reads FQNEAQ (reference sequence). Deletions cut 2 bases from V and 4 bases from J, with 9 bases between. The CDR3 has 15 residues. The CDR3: CASSLTGLGANVLTF. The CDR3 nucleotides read TGTGCCAGCAGCTTAACGGGGCTAGGGGCCAACGTCCTGACTTTC.